The 23 T cell receptor beta chains below come from one sample, sequenced in a study of T cells after posttransplantation cyclophosphamide. Assay used: immunoSEQ multiplex PCR; TCRdb lists only in-frame clones, some missing. The table includes 30,000 to 40,000 clones, around nine tenths detected once. Material for sequencing was PBMCs. These receptors were taken from a middle-aged woman with a blood cancer, CMV-positive, and with a related stem cell donor.

This chain connects TRBV5-6 to TRBJ1-2, with 8 nucleotides matching TRBD1. V trimming: 1 base; J trimming: 7 bases; junction bases outside the gene matches: 6. Germline values: CDR1 SGHDT, CDR2 YYEEEE. This CDR3 spans 14 amino acids. This CDR3 reads CASSLPGTGGGYTF. The CDR3 coding sequence is TGTGCCAGCAGCTTGCCCGGGACAGGAGGTGGCTACACCTTC.

The chain recombines TRBV6-5 with TRBJ1-6; TRBD1 matches 10 bases. Germline-derived CDR1 and CDR2 are MNHEY and SVGAGI. With V trimmed by 11 bases and J by 9 bases, 13 bases remained unmatched. CDR3 length: 15 residues. The CDR3 DNA reads TGTGCCGGAGAAGAGACAGGGGGCTCTGGTTCACCCCTCCACTTT. Translated: CAGEETGGSGSPLHF.

J is TRBJ1-2 and V is TRBV4-1; a weak D match, TRBD1 (6 bases). The CDR3 is made up of 15 amino acids. The V gene lost 0 bases and the J gene lost 5 bases, with 13 bases spanning the gap. From germline, CDR1 is MGHRA and CDR2 YSYEKL. The CDR3 DNA reads as TGCGCCAGCAGCCAAGACTCCGGGACAATGTATGGCTACACCTTC. It codes for CASSQDSGTMYGYTF.

The genes are TRBV27 and TRBJ1-1; D gene uncertain. This CDR3 region has 15 residues. The V gene lost 0 bases and the J gene lost 2 bases, with 10 bases spanning the gap. Germline V gene sequence: CDR1 MNHEY, CDR2 SMNVEV (reference sequence). For the CDR3, the DNA is TGTGCCAGCAGTTTATCTGTAGTAACCAACACTGAAGCTTTCTTT. This codes for CASSLSVVTNTEAFF.

The chain carries TRBV12-5 and TRBJ2-7; D is perhaps TRBD1 (6 bases). Deletions cut 2 bases from V and 4 bases from J, with 18 bases between. The CDR3 contains 16 residues. Germline V gene sequence: CDR1 LGHNT, CDR2 FRNRAP. The CDR3 region is CASGLSSLPGVYEQYF. Here the CDR3 DNA reads TGTGCTAGTGGTTTGAGTAGTCTCCCAGGGGTATACGAGCAGTACTTC.

The rearrangement links TRBV7-9 to TRBJ2-7, with D possibly matching TRBD1 (6 bases). The germline gives CDR1 SEHNR, CDR2 FQNEAQ (reference sequence). Trimming pared 5 bases from V and 4 bases from J, leaving 15 bases between. This CDR3 spans 14 amino acids. CDR3 protein: CASSAYRERYEQYF. The DNA of the CDR3 is TGTGCCAGCAGCGCGTACAGGGAAAGATACGAGCAGTACTTC. Together with reference TRBV7-9 and TRBJ2-7, the CDR3 gives the full variable domain: DTGVSQNPRHKITKRGQNVTFRCDPISEHNRLYWYRQTLGQGPEFLTYFQNEAQLEKSRLLSDRFSAERPKGSFSTLEIQRTEQGDSAMYLCASSAYRERYEQYFGPGTRLTVT.

The chain employs TRBV16 and TRBJ2-5, with a tentative D call TRBD1 (5 bases). CDR1 and CDR2 from the germline V gene are KGHSY and FQNENV. The CDR3 extends over 17 amino acids. With 0 bases removed from V and 0 bases from J, the gap between germline ends came to 14 bases. CDR3 protein: CASSQSRSTAYQETQYF. In DNA form, the CDR3 reads TGTGCCAGCAGCCAATCTAGATCGACAGCCTACCAAGAGACCCAGTACTTC.

The chain joins TRBV5-6 to TRBJ2-5, with 7 bases lining up with TRBD1. The J call could be wrong; TRBJ2-7 is a better fit for the DNA end. Germline loops: CDR1 SGHDT, CDR2 YYEEEE. CDR3 length equals 14 residues. This chain's CDR3 is CASRSGTASYEQYF. The DNA for the CDR3 is TGTGCCAGCAGATCAGGGACAGCATCCTACGAGCAGTACTTC.

This chain uses TRBV18 with TRBJ2-7; 8 bases map to TRBD1. Germline assignment: CDR1 KGHSH and CDR2 LQKENI. This CDR3 is built from 16 residues. V shed 3 bases and J 1 base; nucleotides not matched to a gene: 8. CDR3 in DNA: TGTGCCAGCTCACCGACAGGGGTACCCCTATCCTACGAGCAGTACTTC. It specifies CASSPTGVPLSYEQYF. The whole variable domain, remainder taken from reference TRBV18 and TRBJ2-7, is NAGVMQNPRHLVRRRGQEARLRCSPMKGHSHVYWYRQLPEEGLKFMVYLQKENIIDESGMPKERFSAEFPKEGPSILRIQQVVRGDSAAYFCASSPTGVPLSYEQYFGPGTRLTVT.

The V call is TRBV4-2, the J call TRBJ1-1, with D unresolved. Trimming took off 4 bases at V and 4 bases at J, with 19 bases between the two ends. CDR1 and CDR2 from the germline V gene are LGHNA and YNFKEQ. The CDR3 consists of 16 residues. CDR3 bases: TGTGCCAGCAGCCCCCCCAACCGGGGTGTTGGCACTGAAGCTTTCTTT. It codes for CASSPPNRGVGTEAFF.

CDR3 nucleotide sequence: TGTGCCAGCAGCCGAGTCGGGACAGGGGATTACGAGCAGTACTTC. Protein sequence: CASSRVGTGDYEQYF. The V call is TRBV7-2, the J call TRBJ2-7, with TRBD1 matching 10 bases. Germline V CDR1 and CDR2: SGHTA, FQGNSA. This CDR3 region has 15 residues. The ends lost 5 bases at V and 4 bases at J; junction bases unmatched: 8.

The V gene is TRBV6-6, the J gene TRBJ2-2, with TRBD2 as a possible D gene (6 bases). This CDR3 has 15 amino acids. The V gene lost 1 base and the J gene lost 5 bases, with 11 bases spanning the gap. CDR1 is MNHNY, CDR2 SVGAGI, per germline (reference sequence). CDR3 in amino acids: CASSYWGDATGELFF. The CDR3 nucleotides are TGTGCCAGCAGTTACTGGGGGGACGCAACCGGGGAGCTGTTTTTT.

This rearrangement joins TRBV28 to TRBJ1-5; 10 bases align to TRBD1. J gave up 3 bases and V 2 bases, and 4 bases lay outside the gene matches. The CDR3 spans 16 residues. Germline loops: CDR1 MDHEN, CDR2 SYDVKM. CDR3 sequence reads: CASSLRQGALNQPQHF. The CDR3 region has the DNA TGTGCCAGCAGTTTACGACAGGGGGCCCTCAATCAGCCCCAGCATTTT.

The V and J genes are TRBV19 and TRBJ1-4; no reliable D call. Germline CDR1 reads LNHDA; CDR2 reads SQIVND (reference sequence). The CDR3 totals 14 residues. Trimming took off 5 bases at V and 0 bases at J, with 7 bases between the two ends. This CDR3 is CASSLTSTNEKLFF. DNA of the CDR3: TGTGCCAGTAGTTTGACATCAACTAATGAAAAACTGTTTTTT.

The rearrangement links TRBV21-1 to TRBJ2-3; the table's D call, TRBD1, was not checked against the DNA. TRBV21-1 represents a pseudogene. This CDR3 comprises 17 residues. For the CDR3, the DNA is TGTGCCAGCAGCCAACGAAAGGTGAAGGGGAAGTATGATACGCAGTATTTT. Its translation: CASSQRKVKGKYDTQYF.

V is TRBV27 and J is TRBJ1-2; 8 nucleotides align to TRBD1. CDR1 is MNHEY, CDR2 SMNVEV, per germline (reference sequence). The CDR3 extends over 14 amino acids. The trim removed 5 bases at V and 5 bases at J, leaving 7 bases unmatched. DNA of the CDR3: TGTGCCAGCAGTCCGGGACAGGATCCATATGGCTACACCTTC. Its protein is CASSPGQDPYGYTF.

The chain carries TRBV5-1 and TRBJ2-5; 11 positions agree with TRBD2. V trimming: 0 bases; J trimming: 5 bases; junction bases outside the gene matches: 9. The CDR3 extends over 17 amino acids. In germline, CDR1 is SGHRS, CDR2 YFSETQ. CDR3 amino acids: CASSLEISGGAGETQYF. The CDR3 region has the DNA TGCGCCAGCAGCTTGGAGATTAGCGGGGGGGCTGGGGAGACCCAGTACTTC.

The genes are TRBV7-8 and TRBJ1-1; D is unclear. Germline lookup yields CDR1 SGHVS and CDR2 FQNEAQ. This CDR3 is built from 13 residues. The V end lost 7 bases, the J end lost 4 bases, and 13 bases lay between the germline ends. CDR3 nucleotides: TGTGCCAGCACCCATCGAGGGAGCACTGAAGCTTTCTTT. Translation: CASTHRGSTEAFF. The full variable domain, rest sourced from reference TRBV7-8 and TRBJ1-1, is GAGVSQSPRYKVAKRGQDVALRCDPISGHVSLFWYQQALGQGPEFLTYFQNEAQLDKSGLPSDRFFAERPEGSVSTLKIQRTQQEDSAVYLCASTHRGSTEAFFGQGTRLTVV.

The chain has TRBV28 and TRBJ1-1; 9 bases are shared with TRBD1. The CDR3 runs 13 residues. From germline, CDR1 is MDHEN and CDR2 SYDVKM. The J segment lost 5 bases and the V segment lost 8 bases, leaving 6 bases of the junction unmatched. CDR3 protein: CASRDRGDTEAFF. The CDR3 DNA is TGTGCCAGCCGAGACAGGGGGGATACTGAAGCTTTCTTT.

The chain recombines TRBV6-5 with TRBJ1-1, with D hard to call. Trimming pared 0 bases from V and 11 bases from J, leaving 16 bases between. CDR1 MNHEY and CDR2 SVGAGI come from the germline V gene. The CDR3 consists of 14 residues. CDR3 protein: CASSYSPENIIAFF. As DNA, the CDR3 is TGTGCCAGCAGTTACTCGCCCGAGAATATTATTGCTTTCTTT.

This chain links TRBV7-2 with TRBJ2-7, with TRBD2 matching 14 bases. The germline V gene encodes CDR1 SGHTA and CDR2 FQGNSA. V gave up 2 bases and J gave up 4 bases; unmatched junction bases: 4. This CDR3 spans 16 amino acids. The CDR3 spells CASSLRTSGGRYEQYF. DNA for the CDR3: TGTGCCAGCAGCTTACGGACTAGCGGGGGGAGATACGAGCAGTACTTC.

The chain combines TRBV18 with TRBJ1-1; D is unclear. With 1 base removed from V and 5 bases from J, the gap between germline ends came to 14 bases. The CDR3 consists of 15 residues. Per the germline V gene, CDR1 is KGHSH and CDR2 is LQKENI. CDR3: CASSPLEGLRTEAFF. The DNA of the CDR3 is TGTGCCAGCTCACCACTCGAAGGTCTGAGGACTGAAGCTTTCTTT.

CDR3 region: CASSEGLGDQETQYF. The DNA for the CDR3 is TGTGCCAGCTCAGAGGGACTCGGGGACCAAGAGACCCAGTACTTC. This chain joins TRBV18 and TRBJ2-5; weak D call: TRBD2 (6 bases). CDR3 size: 15 residues. V dropped 5 bases and J dropped 0 bases, with 13 bases sitting between them. Germline V CDR1 and CDR2: KGHSH, LQKENI.